Listed below are T cell receptor beta chains from one sample, sequenced in a study of T cell responses to AZD1222 COVID-19 vaccine. Assay: immunoSEQ multiplex PCR; the TCRdb copy retains only in-frame clones and omits some. The sample carries 95,000 to 100,000 clones, more than 80% recorded once. The sample in question was peripheral blood, obtained on day 0 of AZD1222 vaccination. All receptors derive from an adult in good health. CDR3s include the opening cysteine and the closing phenylalanine or tryptophan. Each record gives: V gene, D gene, clone size, J gene, CDR3 protein, CDR3 DNA. The D gene is left open where the match is weak. A clone size is listed for some rows: how often the clone was seen (once, few, many), or a class if it is expanded.

TRBV3-1/TRBV3-2	.	.	TRBJ1-5	CASSPRYDSSNQPQHF	TGTGCCAGCAGCCCCCGATACGACAGTAGCAATCAGCCCCAGCATTTT
TRBV2	.	.	TRBJ1-1	CASSEELVTANTEAFF	TGTGCCAGCAGTGAAGAGTTGGTGACCGCGAACACTGAAGCTTTCTTT
TRBV10-1	TRBD1	.	TRBJ2-7	CASSPTGQGKLGEQYF	TGCGCCAGCAGCCCGACCGGACAGGGAAAACTAGGGGAGCAGTACTTC
TRBV9	.	.	TRBJ2-7	CASSVEPWGEQYF	TGTGCCAGCAGCGTAGAACCTTGGGGCGAGCAGTACTTC
TRBV10-3	TRBD1	.	TRBJ1-4	CAISEDRDRRLEKLFF	TGTGCCATCAGTGAGGACCGGGACAGGCGACTTGAAAAACTGTTTTTT
TRBV21-1	.	.	TRBJ2-7	CASTGTRFYEQYF	TGTGCCAGCACCGGGACTAGGTTCTACGAGCAGTACTTC
TRBV5-5	TRBD1	.	TRBJ2-7	CASSSPGQGDHEQYF	TGTGCCAGCAGCTCTCCGGGACAGGGGGACCACGAGCAGTACTTC
TRBV4-1	.	.	TRBJ1-6	CASSQRGRDNSPLHF	TGCGCCAGCAGCCAACGGGGTAGAGATAATTCACCCCTCCACTTT
TRBV28	.	.	TRBJ2-4	CASRDPGLDIQYF	TGTGCCAGCAGGGACCCAGGGCTCGACATTCAGTACTTC
TRBV6-5	TRBD2	.	TRBJ2-7	CASSYGSGRGYEQYF	TGTGCCAGCAGTTACGGGAGCGGGAGAGGCTACGAGCAGTACTTC
TRBV21-1	.	.	TRBJ1-3	CASSRGQESSGNTIYF	TGTGCCAGCAGCAGAGGGCAGGAGAGCTCTGGAAACACCATATATTTT
TRBV7-2	.	.	TRBJ1-1	CASSLLQGNTEAFF	TGTGCCAGCAGTCTACTACAGGGAAACACTGAAGCTTTCTTT
TRBV19	.	.	TRBJ2-3	CASSKGGRTDTQYF	TGTGCCAGTAGTAAGGGGGGGAGGACAGATACGCAGTATTTT
TRBV19	TRBD1	few	TRBJ2-2	CASSRQGSSNTGELFF	TGTGCCAGTAGTAGACAGGGATCATCGAACACCGGGGAGCTGTTTTTT
TRBV6-4	.	many	TRBJ2-2	CASSVGSFTGELFF	TGTGCCAGCAGTGTAGGGAGCTTCACCGGGGAGCTGTTTTTT
TRBV6-5	.	.	TRBJ1-1	CASSYQGAETEAFF	TGTGCCAGCAGTTACCAAGGGGCGGAGACTGAAGCTTTCTTT
TRBV19	.	.	TRBJ2-7	CASSIGAGDYEQYF	TGTGCCAGTAGTATAGGCGCAGGAGACTACGAGCAGTACTTC